The 17 T cell receptor beta chains listed next were all sequenced from one sample in a study of T-cell reconstitution after alpha-beta-depleted transplantation in children. Unique molecular identifiers were incorporated during preparation of the TCRbeta library. TCRdb re-called the PCR reads with MiXCR, one entry per CDR3 protein. The repertoire has 65,000 to 75,000 distinct CDR3 sequences, roughly 4.9% of them found once; the top ten carry approximately 20%. Source: PBMCs, mostly from graft donor cells, taken 180 days after TCRalphabeta/CD19-depleted stem cell transplant. The receptors stem from a boy under two years old who had a stem cell transplant for acute myeloid leukemia, so the T cells may come from the graft donor.

This clonotype was counted at least ten times. V and J are TRBV29-1 and TRBJ2-7, with D unresolved. The CDR3 spans 13 residues. Trimming removed 1 base from V and 2 bases from J, with 9 bases in between. Germline V gene lookup returns CDR1 SQVTM and CDR2 ANQGSEA. The CDR3 loop reads CSVEGAHPYEQYF. DNA for the CDR3: TGCAGCGTTGAAGGGGCCCATCCCTACGAGCAGTACTTC.

This clonotype was picked up many times. The chain uses TRBV29-1 and TRBJ2-5; D might be TRBD1 (6 bases). V shed 7 bases and J shed 7 bases, with 16 bases lying between them. Germline V gene sequence: CDR1 SQVTM, CDR2 ANQGSEA. The CDR3 is made up of 12 amino acids. DNA of the CDR3: TGCAGCGCCCCAGGGGTGAATGCGACCCAGTACTTC. Amino acid sequence: CSAPGVNATQYF. Complete variable domain (other parts from reference TRBV29-1 and TRBJ2-5): SAVISQKPSRDICQRGTSLTIQCQVDSQVTMMFWYRQQPGQSLTLIATANQGSEATYESGFVIDKFPISRPNLTFSTLTVSNMSPEDSSIYLCSAPGVNATQYFGPGTRLLVL.

This clonotype was observed many times. The V call is TRBV7-9, the J call TRBJ2-5, with a weak D call TRBD1 (6 bases). V was clipped by 2 bases and J by 5 bases, with 12 bases between them. CDR3 length: 14 residues. CDR1 and CDR2 (germline): SEHNR, FQNEAQ (reference sequence). Here the CDR3 DNA reads TGTGCCAGCAGCTTAAACGCGCAGGGGGAGACCCAGTACTTC. Protein product: CASSLNAQGETQYF.

This clonotype was observed at least ten times. The chain combines TRBV11-2 with TRBJ2-5, with TRBD1 matching 7 bases. This CDR3 has 15 residues. Trimming cost V 4 bases and J 10 bases; bases outside gene matches: 15. The V gene's germline CDR1 is SGHAT and CDR2 FQNNGV. In DNA, the CDR3 is TGTGCCAGCAGCTCCTCGATGGGGGTCCAGGGGGACCAGTACTTC. Amino acid sequence: CASSSSMGVQGDQYF.

The genes are TRBV28 and TRBJ1-3, with no clear D. CDR1 is MDHEN and CDR2 is SYDVKM in the germline V gene. The length of the CDR3 is 16 residues. V lost 10 bases to trimming and J lost 0 bases, with 19 bases between them. The CDR3 DNA reads as TGTGCCATGGGCCCTCGGCTCCGTACCTCTGGAAACACCATATATTTT. Protein sequence: CAMGPRLRTSGNTIYF.

The sample holds many counts of this clonotype. The gene calls are TRBV5-1 and TRBJ2-7; TRBD1 is a possible D gene (7 bases). CDR3 size: 16 residues. The V end was cut by 0 bases, the J end by 6 bases, with 19 bases between. Germline-derived CDR1 and CDR2 are SGHRS and YFSETQ. The chain's CDR3 is CASSLEGRDSLGEQYF. CDR3 bases: TGCGCCAGCAGCTTGGAAGGGCGGGACAGCCTAGGCGAGCAGTACTTC.

This clonotype was detected ten times or more. This sequence joins TRBV5-1 and TRBJ2-3, with TRBD2 matching 11 bases. CDR3 length equals 15 residues. The germline gives CDR1 SGHRS, CDR2 YFSETQ. Unmatched junction bases numbered 4, after V lost 4 bases and J lost 3 bases. The chain's CDR3 is CASSLWTSGTDTQYF. CDR3 nucleotide sequence: TGCGCCAGCAGCCTATGGACTAGCGGGACAGATACGCAGTATTTT.

This clonotype was seen many times. V usage is TRBV12-3 or TRBV12-4 and J usage is TRBJ2-3, with a possible D match to TRBD2 (5 bases). This CDR3 is built from 14 residues. V was cut by 2 bases and J by 5 bases, with 11 bases left in between. CDR3 sequence reads: CASSLRSSLDTQYF. The CDR3 DNA follows: TGTGCCAGCAGTTTAAGGTCTAGCCTAGATACGCAGTATTTT.

This chain links TRBV3-1 with TRBJ2-7, with a possible D match to TRBD2 (7 bases). Germline V CDR1 and CDR2: LGHDT, YNNKEL (reference sequence). This CDR3 is built from 15 residues. The V end was cut by 10 bases, the J end by 4 bases, with 23 bases between. This CDR3 is CATSRWGGRRYEQYF. CDR3 nucleotides: TGTGCCACCTCCCGTTGGGGGGGCCGACGGTACGAGCAGTACTTC.

Many counts were recorded for this clonotype. V is TRBV4-2 and J is TRBJ2-3, with 12 bases fitting TRBD2. Germline V gene sequence: CDR1 LGHNA, CDR2 YNFKEQ. This CDR3 has 17 amino acids. V was pared by 1 base and J by 3 bases, with 5 bases of the junction left unmatched. In nucleotides, the CDR3 is TGTGCCAGCAGCCAAGTCCCACTAGCGGGGGGTACAGATACGCAGTATTTT. Amino acids: CASSQVPLAGGTDTQYF.

This clonotype was detected many times. V is TRBV20-1 and J is TRBJ1-5, with D possibly TRBD1 on 5 matching bases. The CDR3 has 13 amino acids. CDR1 DFQATT and CDR2 SNEGSKA come from the germline V gene (reference sequence). V gave up 5 bases and J gave up 7 bases, with 15 bases separating them. CDR3 nucleotide sequence: TGCAGTGCTCTCGGGGCCCTAGGGCAGCCCCAGCATTTT. It codes for CSALGALGQPQHF.

This clonotype has a count of ten or more. V and J are TRBV5-4 and TRBJ2-1, with D unresolved. CDR1 is SGHNT, CDR2 YYREEE, per germline (reference sequence). The CDR3 runs to 16 residues. Trimming took off 0 bases at V and 0 bases at J, with 10 bases between the two ends. The CDR3, as DNA: TGTGCCAGCAGCTTGGTTGGCCGGCCCTCCTACAATGAGCAGTTCTTC. Translation gives CASSLVGRPSYNEQFF.

This clonotype was observed at least ten times. This chain uses TRBV20-1 with TRBJ2-7, with 12 positions matching TRBD2. This CDR3 contains 15 residues. Germline CDR1 DFQATT, CDR2 SNEGSKA (reference sequence). V gave up 0 bases and J gave up 4 bases; unmatched junction bases: 4. The DNA of the CDR3 is TGCAGTGCTAGAGACGCTAGCGGGGGGGGGTACGAGCAGTACTTC. Translation: CSARDASGGGYEQYF.

This clonotype occurred many times. This chain links TRBV7-2 with TRBJ2-1; D possibly corresponds to TRBD1 (6 bases). V was pared by 5 bases and J by 0 bases, with 11 bases between. This CDR3 comprises 15 residues. Germline CDR1 is SGHTA and CDR2 is FQGNSA. CDR3 in amino acids: CASSRQAPSYNEQFF. The CDR3, as DNA: TGTGCCAGCAGCCGACAGGCCCCCTCCTACAATGAGCAGTTCTTC.

This clonotype was picked up many times. The chain joins TRBV12-3 or TRBV12-4 to TRBJ2-3; no clear D gene. This CDR3 comprises 14 residues. The V end lost 3 bases, the J end lost 2 bases, and 9 bases lay between the germline ends. CDR3 DNA sequence: TGTGCCAGCAGTTTTGACCCTACCACAGATACGCAGTATTTT. Its protein product is CASSFDPTTDTQYF.

This clonotype was observed at least ten times. The V gene is TRBV20-1, the J gene TRBJ1-3; D is unclear. V gave up 6 bases and J gave up 0 bases, with 18 bases separating them. From germline, CDR1 is DFQATT and CDR2 SNEGSKA (reference sequence). This CDR3 contains 16 residues. CDR3 nucleotide sequence: TGCAGTGCCTCAGCGGGCGGGCGCAACTCTGGAAACACCATATATTTT. Residues: CSASAGGRNSGNTIYF.

V is TRBV19 and J is TRBJ1-1; D ambiguous. V was pared by 5 bases and J by 6 bases, with 16 bases between. Germline values: CDR1 LNHDA, CDR2 SQIVND (reference sequence). The CDR3 is made up of 14 amino acids. The CDR3 loop is CASSSRGLGAEAFF. As DNA, the CDR3 is TGTGCCAGTAGTTCCCGAGGGTTAGGCGCTGAAGCTTTCTTT.